This is a list of T cell receptor beta chains from one sample in a study of blood T cell repertoires in COVID-19. The assay was immunoSEQ multiplex PCR, and TCRdb's table has in-frame clones only and misses some. In the table there are about 300,000 clones, approximately 91% of which are singletons. Specimen: PBMCs or T cells enriched from blood (not recorded which). These receptors were taken from a woman aged 40 to 50 who had recovered from COVID-19. Both conserved end residues are part of each CDR3. D genes are given only for firm matches. The size entry is marked missing in some rows and otherwise reads once, few, many or a size class.

d_call	v_call	clone_size	j_call	cdr3_aa	cdr3_nt
TRBD1	TRBV5-1	-	TRBJ1-3	CASSTTGGAGNTIYF	TGCGCCAGCAGCACCACAGGGGGAGCTGGAAACACCATATATTTT
-	TRBV6-5	-	TRBJ1-4	CASSPGSADDEKLFF	TGTGCCAGCAGTCCGGGATCGGCGGACGATGAAAAACTGTTTTTT
TRBD1	TRBV9	-	TRBJ1-4	CASSEIQGGNEKLFF	TGTGCCAGCAGCGAGATACAGGGGGGTAATGAAAAACTGTTTTTT
TRBD2	TRBV2	once	TRBJ2-5	CASSEERLAETQYF	TGTGCCAGCAGTGAAGAACGACTAGCGGAGACCCAGTACTTC
TRBD2	TRBV19	-	TRBJ2-2	CASSIRGGRRTGELFF	TGTGCCAGTAGTATCCGGGGCGGGAGACGCACCGGGGAGCTGTTTTTT
-	TRBV5-6	-	TRBJ1-4	CASSLGQGNEKLFF	TGTGCCAGCAGCTTGGGGCAGGGAAACGAAAAACTGTTTTTT
TRBD1	TRBV7-9	-	TRBJ2-5	CASSAHGTGGETQYF	TGTGCCAGCAGCGCCCACGGGACAGGCGGGGAGACCCAGTACTTC
-	TRBV3-1/TRBV3-2	-	TRBJ2-6	CASSTAGANVLTF	TGTGCCAGCAGCACGGCTGGGGCCAACGTCCTGACTTTC
TRBD1	TRBV5-1	-	TRBJ1-2	CASSNPQGGNYGYTF	TGCGCCAGCAGCAACCCTCAGGGGGGTAACTATGGCTACACCTTC
-	TRBV6-5	-	TRBJ1-3	CASSYYSEQTGNTIYF	TGTGCCAGCAGTTACTATAGCGAACAGACTGGAAACACCATATATTTT
TRBD2	TRBV19	-	TRBJ2-7	CASSRSGGAAYEQYF	TGTGCCAGTAGTAGGAGCGGGGGGGCGGCGTACGAGCAGTACTTC
TRBD2	TRBV5-1	few	TRBJ2-2	CASSFGLAGVGTGELFF	TGCGCCAGCAGCTTCGGACTAGCGGGAGTGGGCACCGGGGAGCTGTTTTTT
-	TRBV5-1	-	TRBJ1-3	CASSQGGRTSGNTIYF	TGCGCCAGCAGCCAAGGGGGACGTACCTCCGGAAACACCATATATTTT
-	TRBV12-3/TRBV12-4	-	TRBJ2-7	CASSRAPSYEQYF	TGTGCCAGCAGCCGAGCTCCGTCCTACGAGCAGTACTTC
-	TRBV9	-	TRBJ2-6	CASSVGGSGANVLTF	TGTGCCAGCAGCGTAGGAGGCTCTGGGGCCAACGTCCTGACTTTC
TRBD2	TRBV9	-	TRBJ2-7	CASSKGLAGPYEQYF	TGTGCCAGCAGCAAGGGACTAGCGGGACCCTACGAGCAGTACTTC
TRBD2	TRBV6-2/TRBV6-3	-	TRBJ2-1	CASSIAGGKHNEQFF	TGTGCCAGCAGTATAGCGGGAGGGAAACACAATGAGCAGTTCTTC
-	TRBV6-5	-	TRBJ2-5	CASSSGETQYF	TGTGCCAGCAGTAGCGGGGAGACCCAGTACTTC
TRBD2	TRBV5-1	-	TRBJ2-4	CASSLLSGGAKNIQYF	TGCGCCAGCAGCTTACTTAGCGGGGGTGCCAAAAACATTCAGTACTTC
-	TRBV15	-	TRBJ1-1	CATSRDGSGGRPTEAFF	TGTGCCACCAGCAGAGATGGGTCGGGGGGGCGTCCCACTGAAGCTTTCTTT
TRBD1	TRBV3-1/TRBV3-2	-	TRBJ2-7	CASSHGTGSYEQYF	TGTGCCAGCAGCCACGGGACAGGCAGCTACGAGCAGTACTTC
-	TRBV5-4	-	TRBJ2-2	CASSLASEYTGELFF	TGTGCCAGCAGCTTGGCTAGCGAATACACCGGGGAGCTGTTTTTT
-	TRBV30	-	TRBJ2-7	CAWSVNSGEQYF	TGTGCCTGGAGTGTAAATAGCGGCGAGCAGTACTTC
-	TRBV21-1	-	TRBJ2-2	CASSRSTGYTGELFF	TGTGCCAGCAGTCGATCGACAGGGTACACCGGGGAGCTGTTTTTT
TRBD2	TRBV15	-	TRBJ2-5	CATSRGGLERETQYF	TGTGCCACCAGCAGAGGAGGACTAGAGCGTGAGACCCAGTACTTC
-	TRBV5-5	-	TRBJ1-5	CASSFQGGDQPQHF	TGTGCCAGCAGTTTTCAGGGTGGTGATCAGCCCCAGCATTTT
TRBD1	TRBV9	-	TRBJ1-2	CASSVELGGNYGYTF	TGTGCCAGCAGCGTAGAGCTAGGGGGCAACTATGGCTACACCTTC
TRBD1	TRBV5-1	-	TRBJ1-1	CASSIQGAENTEAFF	TGCGCCAGCAGCATCCAGGGGGCTGAGAACACTGAAGCTTTCTTT
-	TRBV7-8	-	TRBJ1-2	CASSFDTRDYGYTF	TGTGCCAGCAGCTTTGATACGAGGGACTATGGCTACACCTTC
TRBD2	TRBV5-1	few	TRBJ2-1	CASSRDSGSHNEQFF	TGCGCCAGCAGTAGGGATAGCGGGAGCCACAATGAGCAGTTCTTC
-	TRBV5-1	few	TRBJ1-3	CASSSEPSSGNTIYF	TGCGCCAGCAGCTCAGAGCCTAGCTCTGGAAACACCATATATTTT
-	TRBV5-1	once	TRBJ2-7	CASSLGNGNEQYF	TGCGCCAGCAGCTTGGGAAATGGCAACGAGCAGTACTTC
-	TRBV19	-	TRBJ2-1	CASSIVPYSGNEQFF	TGTGCCAGTAGTATAGTCCCCTACAGTGGAAATGAGCAGTTCTTC
-	TRBV16	-	TRBJ1-1	CASSQTTVFRNTEAFF	TGTGCCAGCAGCCAGACCACAGTATTCCGCAACACTGAAGCTTTCTTT
TRBD1	TRBV5-1	-	TRBJ2-3	CASSWDRGTDTQYF	TGCGCCAGCAGCTGGGACAGGGGTACAGATACGCAGTATTTT
-	TRBV7-9	once	TRBJ2-2	CASSLVGRSGELFF	TGTGCCAGCAGCTTAGTAGGAAGGAGCGGGGAGCTGTTTTTT
TRBD2	TRBV15	-	TRBJ2-1	CATSREIRLAENNEQFF	TGTGCCACCAGCAGAGAAATACGACTAGCGGAAAACAATGAGCAGTTCTTC
-	TRBV21-1	few	TRBJ1-2	CASSNPGRGPYGYTF	TGTGCCAGCAGCAACCCGGGGAGGGGACCCTATGGCTACACCTTC
-	TRBV12-3/TRBV12-4	-	TRBJ1-2	CASSLIRYGYTF	TGTGCCAGCAGTTTAATCCGTTATGGCTACACCTTC
-	TRBV9	-	TRBJ1-2	CASSGDRNYGYTF	TGTGCCAGCAGCGGTGACAGGAACTATGGCTACACCTTC
TRBD2	TRBV7-2	-	TRBJ2-1	CASSLPPGLLYNEQFF	TGTGCCAGCAGCTTACCTCCGGGACTACTATACAATGAGCAGTTCTTC
TRBD2	TRBV6-2/TRBV6-3	few	TRBJ2-1	CASSPGLVILLF	TGTGCCAGCAGTCCGGGACTAGTAATTCTTCTCTTC
-	TRBV11-2	-	TRBJ2-3	CASSLAANTDTQYF	TGTGCCAGCAGCTTAGCAGCGAACACAGATACGCAGTATTTT
-	TRBV3-1/TRBV3-2	-	TRBJ2-7	CASSQVDITSEQYF	TGTGCCAGCAGCCAAGTGGACATCACATCCGAGCAGTACTTC